This T cell receptor (beta chain) was documented in a study of T-cell memory formation after mild COVID-19. Study background: The study found TCR clusters largely donor specific. Broader study findings: Unconfirmed was the SARS-CoV-2 specificity of second-wave clones that peaked on day 37. Some clones that responded turned up in pre-infection memory, which suggests that cross-reactive memory joined in.

MiXCR, run by TCRdb on the 5' RACE reads, gives a single entry per CDR3 protein. This table has roughly 580,000 distinct CDR3 sequences, around 17% appearing once. With regard to this clonotype: Its antigen is still unknown.

V was clipped by 0 bases and J by 8 bases; unmatched bases: 6. The CDR3 is 16 residues long. Germline lookup yields CDR1 SGHDT and CDR2 YYEEEE. The receptor comes from an adult woman who had mild COVID-19 (a few samples of this study predate the infection). Cell type and time point are not known. The chain recombines TRBV5-6 with TRBJ2-1, with 12 positions matching TRBD2. Source material: PBMCs or a T cell subset sorted from them (not recorded which). CDR3 bases: TGTGCCAGCAGCTTGGTAGGACTAGCGGGAAGGGATGAGCAGTTCTTC. The encoded protein is CASSLVGLAGRDEQFF.